This paragraph covers one T cell receptor gamma chain sequence. The antigen remains unidentified. Using around 0.2 ug of biopsy DNA, TRG was amplified with LymphoTrack primers. TCRdb fed the multiplex PCR reads into CATT to redo clone calling. The sample has 500 to 750 gamma-chain clones; under 60% are singletons. This specimen belongs to a study of intestinal T cells in coeliac disease. The wider study: Mean age was about 15 for coeliac patients versus roughly 53 for controls. General study points: Multiple copies of a CDR3 amino acid sequence may be PCR duplicates. TRD kmer-based clustering correctly classified all 20 or so biopsies in training, with reported leave-one-out accuracy of around 90%. TRG clustering correctly classified most of the 54 biopsies (about 94%).

Genomic DNA came from ten approximately 5.2-µm formalin-fixed paraffin-embedded scrolls per case. What was sequenced was a duodenal biopsy. This TCR came from a human donor with celiac disease.

In nucleotides, the CDR3 is TGTGCCACCTGGGATAGGAAAATTTATAAGAAACTCTTT. This gives the protein CATWDRKIYKKLF. This chain joins TRGV8 and TRGJ1 or TRGJ2. The V gene's germline CDR1 is VENAVY and CDR2 YDSYNSRV. V shed 0 bases, J shed 6 bases, and the junction held 5 bases outside the gene matches. The CDR3 contains 13 residues.